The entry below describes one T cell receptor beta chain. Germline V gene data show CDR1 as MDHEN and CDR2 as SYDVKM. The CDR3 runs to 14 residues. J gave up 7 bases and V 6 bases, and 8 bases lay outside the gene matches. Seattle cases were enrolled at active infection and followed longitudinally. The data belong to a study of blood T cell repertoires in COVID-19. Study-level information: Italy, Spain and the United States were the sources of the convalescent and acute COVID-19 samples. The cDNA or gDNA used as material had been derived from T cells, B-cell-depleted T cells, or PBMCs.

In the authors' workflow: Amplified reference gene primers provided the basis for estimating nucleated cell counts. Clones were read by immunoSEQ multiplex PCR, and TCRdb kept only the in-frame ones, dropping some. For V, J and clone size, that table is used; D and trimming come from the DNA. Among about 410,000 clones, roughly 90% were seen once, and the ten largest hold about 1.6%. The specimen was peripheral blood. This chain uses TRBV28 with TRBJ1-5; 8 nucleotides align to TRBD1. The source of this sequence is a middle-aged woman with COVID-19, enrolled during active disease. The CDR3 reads CASRPDRGGQPQHF. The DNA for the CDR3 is TGTGCCAGCAGGCCTGACAGGGGTGGACAGCCCCAGCATTTT.